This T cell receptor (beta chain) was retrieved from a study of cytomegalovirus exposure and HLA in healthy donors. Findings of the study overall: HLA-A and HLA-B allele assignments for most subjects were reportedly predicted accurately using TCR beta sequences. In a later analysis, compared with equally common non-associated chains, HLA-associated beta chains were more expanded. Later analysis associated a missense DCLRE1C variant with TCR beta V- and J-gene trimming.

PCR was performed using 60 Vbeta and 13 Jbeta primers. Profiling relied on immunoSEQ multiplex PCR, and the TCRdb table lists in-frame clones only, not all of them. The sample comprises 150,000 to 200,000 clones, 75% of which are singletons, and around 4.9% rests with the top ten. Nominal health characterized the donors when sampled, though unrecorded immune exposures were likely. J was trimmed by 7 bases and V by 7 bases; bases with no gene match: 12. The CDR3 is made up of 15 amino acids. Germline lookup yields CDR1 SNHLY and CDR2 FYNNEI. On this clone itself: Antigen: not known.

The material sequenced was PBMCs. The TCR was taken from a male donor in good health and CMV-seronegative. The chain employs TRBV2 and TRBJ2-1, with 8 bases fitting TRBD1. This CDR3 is CASTIGQGAGNEQFF. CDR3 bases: TGTGCCAGCACCATTGGACAGGGCGCGGGAAATGAGCAGTTCTTC.